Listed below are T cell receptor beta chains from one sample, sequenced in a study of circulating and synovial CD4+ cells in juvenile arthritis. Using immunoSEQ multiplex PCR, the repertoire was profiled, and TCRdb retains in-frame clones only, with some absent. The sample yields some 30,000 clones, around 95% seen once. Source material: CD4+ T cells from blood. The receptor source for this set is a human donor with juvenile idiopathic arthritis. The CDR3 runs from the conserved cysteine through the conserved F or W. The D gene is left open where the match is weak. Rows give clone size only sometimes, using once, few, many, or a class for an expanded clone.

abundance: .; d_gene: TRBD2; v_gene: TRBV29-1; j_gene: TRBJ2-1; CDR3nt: TGCAGCGTTCGGAGGACTAGCGGGAGTAAGTTCTTC; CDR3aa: CSVRRTSGSKFF
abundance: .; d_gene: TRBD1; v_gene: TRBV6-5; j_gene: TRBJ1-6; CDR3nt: TGTGCCAGCAGCCGACAGGGGAATAATTCACCCCTCCACTTT; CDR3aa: CASSRQGNNSPLHF
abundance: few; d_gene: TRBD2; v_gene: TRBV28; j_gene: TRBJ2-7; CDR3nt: TGTGCCAGCAGTTTAACTAGCGGGAGGAGGGAGCAGTACTTC; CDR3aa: CASSLTSGRREQYF
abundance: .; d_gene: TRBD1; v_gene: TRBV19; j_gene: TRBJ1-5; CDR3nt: TGTGCCACCCAGGACAGGGTATTGAGGTCTAGCAATCAGCCCCAGCATTTT; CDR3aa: CATQDRVLRSSNQPQHF
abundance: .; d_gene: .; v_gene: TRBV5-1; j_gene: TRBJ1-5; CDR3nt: TGCGCCAGCAGCTTGGTTCCCGGGGATCAGCCCCAGCATTTT; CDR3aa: CASSLVPGDQPQHF
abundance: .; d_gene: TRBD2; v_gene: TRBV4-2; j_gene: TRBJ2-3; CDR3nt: TGTGCCAGCAGCCAAGAGACTAGCGGCACAGATACGCAGTATTTT; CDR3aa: CASSQETSGTDTQYF
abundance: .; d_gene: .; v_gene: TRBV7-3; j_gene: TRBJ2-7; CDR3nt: TGTGCCAGCAGCTTAGGCACCGGGACTGATACCTACGAGCAGTACTTC; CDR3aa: CASSLGTGTDTYEQYF
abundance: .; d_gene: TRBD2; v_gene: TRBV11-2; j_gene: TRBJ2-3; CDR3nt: TGTGCCAGCAGCCCCGGGACTAGCTTCTCGGATACGCAGTATTTT; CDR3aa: CASSPGTSFSDTQYF
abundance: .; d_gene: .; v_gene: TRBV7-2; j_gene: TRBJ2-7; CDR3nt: TGTGCCAGCAGCTCCCTCTTGGAGCAGTACTTC; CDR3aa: CASSSLLEQYF
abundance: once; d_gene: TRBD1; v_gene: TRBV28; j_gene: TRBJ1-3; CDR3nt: TGTGCCAGCAGCTCCCCGGGACAGGGGAGAAACACCATATATTTT; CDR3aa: CASSSPGQGRNTIYF
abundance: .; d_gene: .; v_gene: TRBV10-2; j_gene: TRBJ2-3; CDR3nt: TGCGCCTGCATGGCAAATTCAGATACGCAGTATTTT; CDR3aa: CACMANSDTQYF
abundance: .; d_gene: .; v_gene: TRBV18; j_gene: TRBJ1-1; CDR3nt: TGTGCCAGCTCAGAGGACAGGAACACTGAAGCTTTCTTT; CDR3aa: CASSEDRNTEAFF
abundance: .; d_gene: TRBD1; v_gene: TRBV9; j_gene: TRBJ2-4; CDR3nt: TGTGCCAGCAGCCCCACAGGGGCCACGCCGACCAAAAACATTCAGTACTTC; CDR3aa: CASSPTGATPTKNIQYF
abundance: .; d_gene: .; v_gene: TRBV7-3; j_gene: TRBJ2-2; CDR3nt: TGTGCCAGCAGCTCCCGAGAGGGTTTAACCGGGGAGCTGTTTTTT; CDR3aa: CASSSREGLTGELFF
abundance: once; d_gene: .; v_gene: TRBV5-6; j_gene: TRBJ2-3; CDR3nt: TGTGCCAGCAGCTTCGGCACGAGGGCAGATACGCAGTATTTT; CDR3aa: CASSFGTRADTQYF
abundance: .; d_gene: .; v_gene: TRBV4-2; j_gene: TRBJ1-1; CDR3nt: TGTGCCAGCAGACCCCAGGGTGACACTGAAGCTTTCTTT; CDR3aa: CASRPQGDTEAFF